Listed here are 9 T cell receptor beta chains from one sample, sequenced in a study of OX40 agonist ivuxolimab in advanced cancers. This table comes from immunoSEQ multiplex PCR, and its TCRdb copy is limited to in-frame clones, with some not included. The sample lists more than 50,000 clones, 80% to 95% occurring once. The sequences come from CD4+ or CD8+ T cells sorted from blood, collected in a trial of the OX40 agonist ivuxolimab. These receptors were collected from an adult with an advanced solid tumor such as melanoma, head and neck, liver or kidney cancer.

This clone is medium-sized in the sample. J is TRBJ2-1 and V is TRBV11-2; 13 bases fit TRBD2. Trimming at V came to 3 bases and at J to 8 bases, leaving 13 bases not matched to a gene. The CDR3 is 18 residues long. Germline V lookup: CDR1 SGHAT, CDR2 FQNNGV. The CDR3 region is CASSFGTSGVSPGDEQFF. Here the CDR3 DNA reads TGTGCCAGCAGCTTCGGGACTAGCGGGGTGTCGCCCGGGGATGAGCAGTTCTTC.

Comment on this clone: Its ends do not fully match the called genes, so a read error is possible. The J gene is TRBJ2-7, the V gene TRBV7-9; TRBD1 aligns across 9 bases. The CDR3 runs 12 residues. Germline-derived CDR1 and CDR2 are SEHNR and FQNEAQ (reference sequence). CDR3: CASSLAPTGGVF. CDR3 DNA sequence: TGTGCCAGCAGCTTAGCCCCGACAGGGGGGGTCTTC. Drawing the rest from reference TRBV7-9 and TRBJ2-7, the complete variable domain is DTGVSQNPRHKITKRGQNVTFRCDPISEHNRLYWYRQTLGQGPEFLTYFQNEAQLEKSRLLSDRFSAERPKGSFSTLEIQRTEQGDSAMYLCASSLAPTGGVFGPGTRLTVT.

The chain combines TRBV2 with TRBJ1-2; maybe TRBD1 (6 bases). Trimming left V 8 bases short and J 2 bases short, with 12 bases between. The CDR3 is 13 residues long. Germline CDR1 reads SNHLY; CDR2 reads FYNNEI. In DNA form, the CDR3 reads TGTGCCAGCCAGGGGCCGCTCAACTATGGCTACACCTTC. Protein product: CASQGPLNYGYTF.

Comments on this clone: One junction end does not reproduce the germline sequence, and a read error may be involved. The J gene is TRBJ2-1, the V gene TRBV15; 8 bases align to TRBD1. There are 15 residues in the CDR3. Germline lookup yields CDR1 LNHNV and CDR2 YYDKDF (reference sequence). CDR3 bases: TGTGCCATCAGCGAGACAGGGGCCAGTCAGGATGAGCAGTTCTTC. It encodes CAISETGASQDEQFF.

The chain combines TRBV19 with TRBJ1-5, with D possibly TRBD1 on 6 matching bases. The V gene's germline CDR1 is LNHDA and CDR2 SQIVND (reference sequence). This CDR3 is 13 amino acids long. V lost 6 bases to trimming and J lost 7 bases, with 13 bases between them. The CDR3 spells CASSPSGAQPQHF. The DNA of the CDR3 is TGTGCCAGTAGCCCCTCGGGGGCCCAGCCCCAGCATTTT.

V and J are TRBV6-1 and TRBJ2-7, with TRBD1 matching over 7 bases. The junction had 8 bases not matched to a gene; V was cut back by 7 bases and J by 2 bases. The germline V gene encodes CDR1 MNHNS and CDR2 SASEGT. This CDR3 contains 14 residues. The CDR3 sequence: CASIQGQVTYEQYF. The CDR3 nucleotides are TGTGCCAGCATACAAGGACAGGTAACCTACGAGCAGTACTTC.

The chain is built from TRBV7-9 and TRBJ2-6; D may match TRBD1 or TRBD2 (5 bases each). CDR3 length: 13 residues. Germline assignment: CDR1 SEHNR and CDR2 FQNEAQ (reference sequence). Trimming removed 8 bases at V and 4 bases at J, with 9 bases between. CDR3 DNA: TGTGCCAGCCCCGGGGACGGGGCCAACGTCCTGACTTTC. Translation: CASPGDGANVLTF.

This clone has just a few counts. V and J are TRBV27 and TRBJ1-2, with D uncertain. The CDR3 extends over 12 amino acids. V dropped 10 bases and J dropped 6 bases, with 15 bases sitting between them. Per the germline V gene, CDR1 is MNHEY and CDR2 is SMNVEV (reference sequence). The CDR3 region is CATRIAGHGYTF. DNA for the CDR3: TGTGCCACCCGAATAGCGGGCCATGGCTACACCTTC.

The chain is built from TRBV7-9 and TRBJ1-1; D not resolved. Trimming shortened V by 0 bases and J by 1 base, and 15 bases separated the two germline ends. This CDR3 has 17 residues. In germline, CDR1 is SEHNR, CDR2 FQNEAQ (reference sequence). As DNA, the CDR3 is TGTGCCAGCAGCTTAGCGGAAGGATGGAACGCGAACACTGAAGCTTTCTTT. Its translation is CASSLAEGWNANTEAFF.